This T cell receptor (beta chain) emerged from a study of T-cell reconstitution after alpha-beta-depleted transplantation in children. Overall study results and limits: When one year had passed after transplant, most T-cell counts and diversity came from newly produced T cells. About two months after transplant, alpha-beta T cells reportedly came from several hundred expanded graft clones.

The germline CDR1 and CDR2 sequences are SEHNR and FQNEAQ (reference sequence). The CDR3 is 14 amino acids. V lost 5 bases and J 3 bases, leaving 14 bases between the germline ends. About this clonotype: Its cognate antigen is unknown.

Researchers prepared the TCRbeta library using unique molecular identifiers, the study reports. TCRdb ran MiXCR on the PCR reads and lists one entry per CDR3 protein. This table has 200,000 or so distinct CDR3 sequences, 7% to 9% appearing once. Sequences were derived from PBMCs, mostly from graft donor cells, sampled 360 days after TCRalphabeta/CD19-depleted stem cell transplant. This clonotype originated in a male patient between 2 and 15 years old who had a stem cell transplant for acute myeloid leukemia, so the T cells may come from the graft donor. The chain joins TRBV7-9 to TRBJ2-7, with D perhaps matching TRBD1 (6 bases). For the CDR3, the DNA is TGTGCCAGCAGCCAATACTCGACAGGCTACGAGCAGTACGTC. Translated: CASSQYSTGYEQYV.